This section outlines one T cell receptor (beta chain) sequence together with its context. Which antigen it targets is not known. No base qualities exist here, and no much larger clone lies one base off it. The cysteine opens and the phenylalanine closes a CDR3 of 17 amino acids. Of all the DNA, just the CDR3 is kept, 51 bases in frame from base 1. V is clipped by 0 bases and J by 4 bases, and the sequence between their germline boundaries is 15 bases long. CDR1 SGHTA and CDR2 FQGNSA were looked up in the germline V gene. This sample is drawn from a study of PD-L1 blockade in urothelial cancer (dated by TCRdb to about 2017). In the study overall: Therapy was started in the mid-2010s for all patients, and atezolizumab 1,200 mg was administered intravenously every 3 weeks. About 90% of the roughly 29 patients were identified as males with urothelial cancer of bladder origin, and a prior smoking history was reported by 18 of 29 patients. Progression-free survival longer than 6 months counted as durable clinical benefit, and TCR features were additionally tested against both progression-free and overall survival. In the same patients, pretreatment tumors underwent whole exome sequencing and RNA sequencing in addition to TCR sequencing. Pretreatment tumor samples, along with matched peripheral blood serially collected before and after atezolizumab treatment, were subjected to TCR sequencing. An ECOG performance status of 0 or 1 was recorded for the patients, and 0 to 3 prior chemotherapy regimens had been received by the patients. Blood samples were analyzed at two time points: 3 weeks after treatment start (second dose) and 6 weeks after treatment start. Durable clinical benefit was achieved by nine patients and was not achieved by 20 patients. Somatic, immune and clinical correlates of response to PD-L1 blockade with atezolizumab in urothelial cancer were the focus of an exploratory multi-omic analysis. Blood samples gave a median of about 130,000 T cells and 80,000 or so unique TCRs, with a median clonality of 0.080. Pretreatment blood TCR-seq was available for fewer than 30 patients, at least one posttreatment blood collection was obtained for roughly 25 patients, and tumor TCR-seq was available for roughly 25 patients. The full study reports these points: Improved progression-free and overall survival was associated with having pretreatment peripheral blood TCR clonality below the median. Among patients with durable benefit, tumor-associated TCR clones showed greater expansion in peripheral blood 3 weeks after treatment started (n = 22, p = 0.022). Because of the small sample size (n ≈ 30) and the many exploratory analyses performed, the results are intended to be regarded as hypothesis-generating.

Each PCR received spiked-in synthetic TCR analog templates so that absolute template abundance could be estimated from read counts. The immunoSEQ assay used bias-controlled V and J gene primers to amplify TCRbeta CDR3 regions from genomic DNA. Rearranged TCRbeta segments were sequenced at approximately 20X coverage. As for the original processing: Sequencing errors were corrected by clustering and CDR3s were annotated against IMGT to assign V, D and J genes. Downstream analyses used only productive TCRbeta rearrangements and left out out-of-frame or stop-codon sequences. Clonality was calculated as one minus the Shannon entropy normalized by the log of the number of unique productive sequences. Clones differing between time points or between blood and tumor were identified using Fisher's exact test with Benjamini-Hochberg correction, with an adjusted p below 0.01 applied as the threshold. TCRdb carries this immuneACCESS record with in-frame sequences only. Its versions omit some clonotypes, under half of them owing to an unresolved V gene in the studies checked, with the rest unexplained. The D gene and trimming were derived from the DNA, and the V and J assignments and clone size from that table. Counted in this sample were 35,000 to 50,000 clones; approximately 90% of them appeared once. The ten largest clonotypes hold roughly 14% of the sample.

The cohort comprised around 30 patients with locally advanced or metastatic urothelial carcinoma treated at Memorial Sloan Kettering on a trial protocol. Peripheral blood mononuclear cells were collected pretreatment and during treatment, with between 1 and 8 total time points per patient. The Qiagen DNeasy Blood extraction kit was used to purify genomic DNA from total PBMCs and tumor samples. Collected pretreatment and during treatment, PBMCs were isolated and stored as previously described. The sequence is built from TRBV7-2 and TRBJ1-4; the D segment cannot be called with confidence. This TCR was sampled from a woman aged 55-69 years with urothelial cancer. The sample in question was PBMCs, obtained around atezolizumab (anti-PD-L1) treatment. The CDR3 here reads CASSLASTGSLNEKLFF. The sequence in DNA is TGTGCCAGCAGCTTAGCTTCTACGGGGTCCCTTAATGAAAAACTGTTTTTT.